This TCR delta chain was sequenced during a study of gamma-delta chains in newborns, infants, children (dated by TCRdb to between 2019 and 2020). A note on the overall study: According to the study title, microbial exposure causes polyclonal expansion of innate gammadelta T cells right after birth. The study examined the way microbial exposure affected innate gammadelta T cell populations in human newborns right after birth.

The sequencer was an Illumina MiSeq. The public reads were reprocessed by TCRdb using CATT, and rows of matching DNA were later combined. The sample table records thousands of delta-chain clones; 35% to 45% of these occur just once. Roughly an eighth of the sample comes from the top ten. As concerns this clone: The target of this receptor is not known. Per-base qualities were not stored, and no clone one base away is much larger.

CDR1 is given as TSWWSYY and CDR2 as QGS, both from the germline V gene. Trimming at the junction amounts to 0 bases on V and 8 bases on J, and the germline ends lie 25 bases apart. Inclusive of the bounding cysteine and phenylalanine, the CDR3 is 18 residues long. Only the CDR3 portion is preserved as DNA: 54 bases, with reading frame beginning at the first base. Sequenced material: blood. The sequence is built from TRDV1 and TRDJ1, with the D gene not confidently named. The receptor comes from a child who received the measles vaccine. The CDR3 amino acid sequence is: CALGELRSPFRSERKLIF. The sequenced DNA: TGTGCTCTTGGGGAACTCCGGTCCCCTTTCCGCTCGGAGAGAAAACTCATCTTT.